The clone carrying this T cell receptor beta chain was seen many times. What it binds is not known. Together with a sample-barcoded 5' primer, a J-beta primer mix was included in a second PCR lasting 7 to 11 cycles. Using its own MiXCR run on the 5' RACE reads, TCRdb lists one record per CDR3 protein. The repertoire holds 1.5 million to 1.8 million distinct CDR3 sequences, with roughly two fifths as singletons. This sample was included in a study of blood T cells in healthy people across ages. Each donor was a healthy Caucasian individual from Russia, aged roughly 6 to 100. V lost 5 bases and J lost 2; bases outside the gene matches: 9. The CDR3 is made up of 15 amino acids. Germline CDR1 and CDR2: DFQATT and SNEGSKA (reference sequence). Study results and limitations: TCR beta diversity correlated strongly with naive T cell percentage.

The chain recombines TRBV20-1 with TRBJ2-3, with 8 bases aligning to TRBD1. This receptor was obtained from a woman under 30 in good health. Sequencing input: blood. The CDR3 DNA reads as TGCAGTGCTTTCCACCGGGACAGGTTCACAGATACGCAGTATTTT. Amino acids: CSAFHRDRFTDTQYF.